This TCR beta chain was identified during a study of blood T cell repertoires in COVID-19. Study-wide background: From the United States, Italy and Spain came samples of acute and convalescent COVID-19. PBMCs, B-cell-depleted T cells, or T cells provided the cDNA or gDNA that made up the material.

Germline-derived CDR1 and CDR2 are KGHSH and LQKENI. The CDR3 is 16 amino acids. Trimming cost V 3 bases and J 3 bases, with 15 bases left between them. Per the original methods: Using reference gene primer amplification, nucleated cell counts were estimated. Assay used: immunoSEQ multiplex PCR; TCRdb lists only in-frame clones, some missing. The V and J calls and clone size were taken over from that table, and D and trimming were inferred from the DNA. This sample has some 100,000 clones, with 85% to 90% found just once. The chain carries TRBV18 and TRBJ1-3; D gene unclear. This clonotype was obtained from a woman aged 80 or over with active COVID-19. Sequenced sample: peripheral blood. CDR3 in DNA: TGTGCCAGCTCACCGGTCGGGGAGTCGGTTGGAAACACCATATATTTT. Translating gives CASSPVGESVGNTIYF.